Listed below are T cell receptor beta chains from one sample, sequenced in a study of blood T cell repertoires in COVID-19. Sequenced by immunoSEQ multiplex PCR; TCRdb stores in-frame clones only, minus some. Among 55,000 to 65,000 clones listed, approximately 82% were seen once. The sample was peripheral blood. Receptors originate from a man in his fifties or sixties with acute or convalescent COVID-19. CDR3s leave out the opening cysteine and the closing phenylalanine or tryptophan.

v_call | cdr3_aa
TRBV11-3 | ASSSSKKNEQF
TRBV7-9 | AFTQGDNEKLF
TRBV15 | ATSRQGRETQY
TRBV5-4 | ASSSQDRVSEAF
TRBV9 | ASSVGPSYEQY
TRBV27 | ASSQDYNEQF
TRBV18 | ASSFSRDTGELF
TRBV20-1 | SASRTDVPYNEQF
TRBV5-4 | ASSSMTSGAENIQY
TRBV5-1 | ASSRGPSGQVGGYGYT
TRBV28 | ASTSGENSPLH
TRBV6-5 | ATPETGISGNTIY
TRBV19 | ASSITFRISLPGQGQMGNTEAF
TRBV18 | ASSPPAGAYEQY
TRBV7-2 | ASSLLTWGDGRDTQY
TRBV24-1 | ATRELSNTEAF
TRBV29-1 | SVGDNDYTDTQY
TRBV30 | AWREKGADTQY
TRBV7-2 | ASTHRDRGTEAF
TRBV29-1 | SVEGDRGFTDTQY
TRBV4-1 | ASSPRGQGIGHGYT
TRBV9 | ASSLGGGTGEPQH
TRBV7-3 | ASSLTRAHGTDTQY
TRBV6-6 | ASVSTLGGTGELF
TRBV18 | ASSPSGGERAF
TRBV6-5 | ASSSDRGGYGYT
TRBV12-3/TRBV12-4 | ASSLGVGRKLF
TRBV5-1 | ASSLGLAGFEQETQY